The present entry profiles one T cell receptor beta chain with its context. No antigen is known for it. Germline-derived CDR1 and CDR2 are SGHTA and FQGNSA. The CDR3 is 16 residues long. TCRdb re-called the 5' RACE reads and shows each CDR3 protein once, DNA omitted. The table for this sample gives about 160,000 distinct CDR3 sequences. The entry originates in a study of monozygotic twins with inflammatory bowel disease. Findings and limits, study-wide: Those with IBD had lower TCRbeta diversity (inverse Simpson) than their healthy co-twins did.

The chain employs TRBV7-2 and TRBJ2-1; TCRdb outputs TRBD1, but without DNA this stays unchecked. The sequencing sample was made of blood. The sequence derives from a human donor with ulcerative colitis or Crohn's disease, or a healthy co-twin of an affected twin (not recorded which). CDR3 region: CASSDPGTGSYNEQFF.